Below, one TCR beta chain is given with its context. This clone showed up just a few times. Its target antigen remains unknown. No much larger clone exists at a distance of one base, and base qualities are not known. Other DNA variants within this sample encode the same CDR3. TCRbeta CDR3 regions were amplified from genomic DNA by means of the immunoSEQ Assay, a bias-controlled multiplex PCR. In the paper's pipeline: Within the assay, amplification of reference gene primers was used to estimate how many nucleated cells each sample contained. To quantify the absolute abundance of each unique TCRbeta CDR3 rearrangement, sequence reads were collapsed and filtered. Productive Simpson clonality was computed per sample as the square root of Simpson's diversity index over productive rearrangements. Entries here come from immuneACCESS through TCRdb and include only in-frame sequences with V and J called. Some clones fail to appear in such tables; in the studies checked, an unresolved V gene covers under half of the shortfall, and the cause of the remainder is unknown. That table supplies the V and J calls and clone size; D and trimming were determined from the DNA. In this sample the table shows approximately 110,000 clones, 85% of which occur a single time. The ten largest clones take up 4% to 5% of the sample.

This specimen belongs to a study of blood T cell repertoires in COVID-19 (dated by TCRdb to the early 2020s). With regard to the full study: Collaborator samples came from the United States, Italy and Spain and covered acute and convalescent phases of COVID-19. The repertoires were released in a freely available public database intended as a resource for research on the immune response to SARS-CoV-2. Nearly every sample came with metadata listing a de-identified subject ID, COVID-19 status, age in years and sex. The prospective study material was composed of cDNA or gDNA derived from T cells, B-cell-depleted T cells, or PBMCs. Samples were obtained from the ongoing ImmuneRACE study (first 160 participants) and from over 1,000 subjects provided by 6 global collaborators. Where available, HLA class I and class II types were taken from metadata supplied by the sample provider and were not determined by assay-based typing. Subjects who had been exposed to COVID-19, were actively infected with it, or had recovered from it provided the deeply sampled blood TCRbeta repertoires that made up the dataset.

Whole blood was collected in K2EDTA tubes by collaborating institutions according to the institutions' own protocols. Collaborator samples were shipped for TCRbeta analysis as frozen whole blood, isolated PBMCs, or DNA extracted from either sample type. General study outcomes and caveats: The amount of clinical and demographic metadata varied by source and participant and was provided uncurated.

Looking up the germline V gene (reference sequence) yields CDR1 SEHNR and CDR2 FQNEAQ. V gives up 1 base and J gives up 2 bases, and the segment between their germline ends measures 12 bases. From the cysteine up to the phenylalanine, the CDR3 has a length of 15 residues. Left in the record is the CDR3 DNA by itself, 45 bases read in frame from the first base. The specimen sequenced was peripheral blood. This receptor was taken from a man over 45 with acute or convalescent COVID-19. The chain joins TRBV7-9 to TRBJ2-7; there is no confident call for the D gene. In nucleotides, the sequence is TGTGCCAGCAGCTTAGTCGGCGGCCCTCCCTACGAGCAGTACTTC. Its amino acids are CASSLVGGPPYEQYF. With all but the CDR3 taken from the reference TRBV7-9 and TRBJ2-7 genes, the full variable domain is: DTGVSQNPRHKITKRGQNVTFRCDPISEHNRLYWYRQTLGQGPEFLTYFQNEAQLEKSRLLSDRFSAERPKGSFSTLEIQRTEQGDSAMYLCASSLVGGPPYEQYFGPGTRLTVT.